The TCR beta chain described here comes from a study of T-cell memory formation after mild COVID-19. About the study: The study found TCR clusters largely donor specific. General study results and limits: CD4+ contracting clones lay mainly in CM and EM, CD8+ ones in EMRA. The appearance of some responding clones in pre-infection memory suggested that cross-reactive memory joined. Later expanders leaned toward CD4+, whereas clones contracting from day 15 to 85 were balanced CD4/CD8.

In TCRdb, the 5' RACE reads were re-called with MiXCR into one record per CDR3 protein. Among 560,000 or so distinct CDR3 sequences listed, roughly 17% were seen once. Germline values: CDR1 SGHTA, CDR2 FQGNSA. The CDR3 has 12 amino acids. The germline V and J ends were trimmed by 5 bases and 7 bases, with 11 bases remaining between them. The table lists this clonotype with a few counts. Antigen unknown. The J gene is TRBJ1-1, the V gene TRBV7-2; D not resolved. The TCR comes from an adult woman who had mild COVID-19 (a few samples of this study predate the infection). Cell type and time point are not known. Sequencing was carried out using PBMCs or a T cell subset sorted from them (not recorded which). CDR3 bases: TGTGCCAGCAGCCCAAGTGCGTATGAAGCTTTCTTT. It translates to CASSPSAYEAFF. The variable domain in full, completed from reference TRBV7-2 and TRBJ1-1, reads GAGVSQSPSNKVTEKGKDVELRCDPISGHTALYWYRQSLGQGLEFLIYFQGNSAPDKSGLPSDRFSAERTGGSVSTLTIQRTQQEDSAVYLCASSPSAYEAFFGQGTRLTVV.